The 14 T cell receptor beta chains reported below all come from one sample, sequenced in a study of long-term antiretroviral therapy in people with HIV. Researchers ran immunoSEQ v3.0 at survey level. The assay was immunoSEQ multiplex PCR, and TCRdb's table has in-frame clones only and misses some. The sample lists about 25,000 clones, roughly three quarters occurring once. The sequences come from unsorted PBMCs, collected 1.1 years before starting antiretroviral therapy. These receptors were collected from a woman in her thirties or forties with HIV.

This clone was seen only a few times. The gene calls are TRBV7-9 and TRBJ1-1; D call uncertain. The CDR3 totals 13 residues. In germline, CDR1 is SEHNR, CDR2 FQNEAQ (reference sequence). Trimming removed 2 bases at V and 1 base at J, with 5 bases between. The DNA of the CDR3 is TGTGCCAGCAGCTTACTCCCGAACACTGAAGCTTTCTTT. Its protein product is CASSLLPNTEAFF.

J is TRBJ1-5 and V is TRBV27, with D uncertain. Germline lookup yields CDR1 MNHEY and CDR2 SMNVEV (reference sequence). Trimming took off 11 bases at V and 5 bases at J, with 16 bases between the two ends. The CDR3 runs 13 residues. CDR3 loop: CASSTVGHQPQHF. As DNA, the CDR3 is TGTGCCTCCTCCACGGTTGGACATCAGCCCCAGCATTTT.

Only one count was recorded for this clone. V and J are TRBV18 and TRBJ1-1, with 12 bases aligning to TRBD1. The V gene end was trimmed by 6 bases and the J gene end by 5 bases; junction bases not matched to a gene: 10. Per the germline V gene, CDR1 is KGHSH and CDR2 is LQKENI. The CDR3 is 16 amino acids. The CDR3 here is CASSTGTGGGWTEAFF. The CDR3 nucleotides are TGTGCCAGCTCTACCGGGACAGGGGGCGGGTGGACTGAAGCTTTCTTT.

The chain has TRBV5-4 and TRBJ2-1; possible D gene TRBD2, 7 bases. Germline V CDR1 and CDR2: SGHNT, YYREEE (reference sequence). Trimming stripped 4 bases from V and 4 bases from J, with 18 bases between. The CDR3 length is 16 residues. The CDR3: CASSLGGAGLYNEQFF. The CDR3 bases are TGTGCCAGCAGCCTAGGGGGAGCGGGGCTATACAATGAGCAGTTCTTC.

V is TRBV5-1 and J is TRBJ2-7; 7 nucleotides match TRBD2. V trimming: 1 base; J trimming: 4 bases; junction bases outside the gene matches: 8. CDR1 is SGHRS, CDR2 YFSETQ, per germline. The CDR3 spans 15 residues. DNA of the CDR3: TGCGCCAGCAGCTTGAATGGAGGACTAGGGTACGAGCAGTACTTC. Translation: CASSLNGGLGYEQYF.

The genes are TRBV6-5 and TRBJ2-5; TRBD2 aligns across 11 bases. The junction had 4 bases not matched to a gene; V was cut back by 7 bases and J by 3 bases. Germline CDR1 is MNHEY and CDR2 is SVGAGI. The CDR3 runs 14 residues. CDR3 bases: TGTGCCAGCATGGGGGGACTAGCGGAAGAGACCCAGTACTTC. Its translation is CASMGGLAEETQYF.

This clone has just one count. V usage is TRBV5-1 and J usage is TRBJ1-1, with a weak D call TRBD1 (6 bases). There are 15 residues in the CDR3. V was pared by 4 bases and J by 0 bases, with 13 bases between. Germline values: CDR1 SGHRS, CDR2 YFSETQ. The CDR3 reads CASSTLGQMNTEAFF. In DNA form, the CDR3 reads TGCGCCAGCAGCACCCTGGGACAAATGAACACTGAAGCTTTCTTT.

The rearrangement joins TRBV7-9 to TRBJ1-2; D not certain. CDR1 and CDR2 from the germline V gene are SEHNR and FQNEAQ (reference sequence). This CDR3 is 17 amino acids long. V was pared by 2 bases and J by 4 bases, with 20 bases between. The CDR3 nucleotides read TGTGCCAGCAGCTTAACTCTCGTAGACGGGAATGCCTATGGCTACACCTTC. The encoded protein is CASSLTLVDGNAYGYTF.

The genes are TRBV18 and TRBJ2-4, with TRBD1 matching over 11 bases. Trimming cost V 4 bases and J 7 bases; bases outside gene matches: 12. CDR1 is KGHSH and CDR2 is LQKENI in the germline V gene. CDR3 length equals 17 residues. The CDR3 DNA follows: TGTGCCAGCTCACGGACACACACCGGGACAGGGGGGAACATTCAGTACTTC. Residues: CASSRTHTGTGGNIQYF. The entire variable domain, with the rest obtained from reference TRBV18 and TRBJ2-4, is as follows: NAGVMQNPRHLVRRRGQEARLRCSPMKGHSHVYWYRQLPEEGLKFMVYLQKENIIDESGMPKERFSAEFPKEGPSILRIQQVVRGDSAAYFCASSRTHTGTGGNIQYFGAGTRLSVL.

As DNA, the CDR3 is TGTGCCAGCAGCTTGGTAGGGTCGGGCGGCTACACCTTC. Its protein is CASSLVGSGGYTF. The chain joins TRBV5-6 to TRBJ1-2; D not certain. CDR1 and CDR2 (germline): SGHDT, YYEEEE. The V end was cut by 0 bases, the J end by 8 bases, with 11 bases between. CDR3 length: 13 residues.

J is TRBJ2-7 and V is TRBV19; D unresolved. V lost 6 bases and J 0 bases, leaving 9 bases between the germline ends. Germline V gene sequence: CDR1 LNHDA, CDR2 SQIVND (reference sequence). This CDR3 spans 13 amino acids. CDR3 sequence reads: CASRHSYSYEQYF. CDR3 in DNA: TGTGCCAGTAGGCACAGTTACTCCTACGAGCAGTACTTC. The whole variable domain, filled in from reference TRBV19 and TRBJ2-7, reads DGGITQSPKYLFRKEGQNVTLSCEQNLNHDAMYWYRQDPGQGLRLIYYSQIVNDFQKGDIAEGYSVSREKKESFPLTVTSAQKNPTAFYLCASRHSYSYEQYFGPGTRLTVT.

The table lists this clone with a few counts. The rearrangement joins TRBV7-9 to TRBJ1-6; D gene uncertain. Germline V gene data show CDR1 as SEHNR and CDR2 as FQNEAQ (reference sequence). V shed 3 bases and J shed 7 bases, with 10 bases lying between them. This CDR3 spans 14 amino acids. In nucleotides, the CDR3 is TGTGCCAGCAGCTTGGGTCAGCCGAATTCACCCCTCCACTTT. This codes for CASSLGQPNSPLHF.

The chain carries TRBV27 and TRBJ1-2; TRBD1 is a possible D gene (5 bases). Germline CDR1 MNHEY, CDR2 SMNVEV (reference sequence). The ends were cut back, 2 bases at V and 1 base at J, with 5 bases in the middle. The CDR3 is 13 amino acids. CDR3 in DNA: TGTGCCAGCAGTTTAGACAGTAACTATGGCTACACCTTC. Translated: CASSLDSNYGYTF.

V gene TRBV27 combines with J gene TRBJ1-3; D remains unclear. CDR1 is MNHEY and CDR2 is SMNVEV in the germline V gene (reference sequence). V shed 4 bases and J shed 0 bases, with 10 bases lying between them. This CDR3 contains 15 residues. The CDR3 region is CASSSDGSSGNTIYF. Here the CDR3 DNA reads TGTGCCAGCAGTTCCGACGGAAGCTCTGGAAACACCATATATTTT.